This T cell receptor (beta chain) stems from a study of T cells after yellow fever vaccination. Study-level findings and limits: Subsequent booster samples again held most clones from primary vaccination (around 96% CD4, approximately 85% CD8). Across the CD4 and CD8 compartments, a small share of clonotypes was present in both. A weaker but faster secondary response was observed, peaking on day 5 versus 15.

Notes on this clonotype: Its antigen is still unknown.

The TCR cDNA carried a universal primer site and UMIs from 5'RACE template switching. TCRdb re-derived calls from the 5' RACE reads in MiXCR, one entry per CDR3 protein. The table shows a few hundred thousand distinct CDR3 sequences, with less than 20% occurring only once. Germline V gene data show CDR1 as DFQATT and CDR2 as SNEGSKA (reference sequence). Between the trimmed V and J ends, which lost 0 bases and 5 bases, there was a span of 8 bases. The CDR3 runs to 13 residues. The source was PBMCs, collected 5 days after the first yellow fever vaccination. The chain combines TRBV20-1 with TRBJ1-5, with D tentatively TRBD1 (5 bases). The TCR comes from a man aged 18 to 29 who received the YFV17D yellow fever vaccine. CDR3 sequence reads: CSARDRVHQPQHF. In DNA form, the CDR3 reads TGCAGTGCTAGAGACAGGGTACATCAGCCCCAGCATTTT.